This TCR beta chain is from a study of shared clonotypes between healthy human individuals. Generated by immunoSEQ multiplex PCR, the TCRdb table keeps only in-frame clones and is missing some. The sample includes 2.3 million or so clones, roughly 93% of them seen just once. Each of the donors was a healthy adult who was HIV-negative and had not had a recent acute infection or vaccination. For this clone: Additional DNA sequences in this sample encode the identical CDR3.

The ends were cut back, 3 bases at V and 1 base at J, with 7 bases in the middle. The CDR3 spans 14 residues. Germline assignment: CDR1 LNHDA and CDR2 SQIVND (reference sequence). The chain uses TRBV19 and TRBJ2-1; no clear D. The TCR was taken from a man between 18 and 35 years old in good health. Some clones in this sample may be carry-over from other donors' samples. Sequencing was done on a sample of naive CD4+ T cells from PBMCs. Subset here: CD45RA+ positively selected. CDR3 amino acids: CASSIGGSYNEQFF. The CDR3 nucleotides read TGTGCCAGTAGTATCGGCGGTTCCTACAATGAGCAGTTCTTC.